This is a list of T cell receptor beta chains from one sample in a study of blood T cell repertoires in COVID-19. Sequencing used immunoSEQ multiplex PCR; TCRdb keeps in-frame clones, though not all of them. The sample carries roughly 200,000 clones, around 80% recorded once. Sequenced: peripheral blood. Every receptor here comes from a woman in her thirties or forties with COVID-19, enrolled during active disease. Both conserved end residues are part of each CDR3. The D gene is left open where the match is weak. Clone size is given for some rows only: seen once, a few or many times, or a class if the clone is expanded.

>TRBJ1-5|TRBV20-1|NA|TRBD1
TGCAGTGCTAGTACGGACAGGGGAAGGAGTCAGCCCCAGCATTTT
CSASTDRGRSQPQHF
>TRBJ1-1|TRBV4-1|NA|NA
TGCGCCAGCAGCCAAGACAGGGTGGCCACTGAAGCTTTCTTT
CASSQDRVATEAFF
>TRBJ1-1|TRBV19|NA|NA
TGTGCCACCGGTTTGACTGTCGGTCTCTTT
CATGLTVGLF
>TRBJ2-3|TRBV15|NA|TRBD2
TGTGCCACCAGCCCGAGCGGGAGAGAAACAGATACGCAGTATTTT
CATSPSGRETDTQYF
>TRBJ2-1|TRBV7-2|NA|NA
TGTGCCAGCAACAACCGGGAGTCCTACAATGAGCAGTTCTTC
CASNNRESYNEQFF
>TRBJ2-7|TRBV28|NA|TRBD2
TGTGCCAGCAGTTTCATGACCTTTGTCGGGGGGAACGAGCAGTACTTC
CASSFMTFVGGNEQYF
>TRBJ1-5|TRBV6-1|NA|TRBD1
TGTGCCAGCAGTGAACTCGGTAAGACAGGGGGCGGCAATCAGCCCCAGCATTTT
CASSELGKTGGGNQPQHF
>TRBJ2-3|TRBV2|few|TRBD1
TGTGCCAGCAGTGAGCAGGGGACAGGTATCGATACGCAGTATTTT
CASSEQGTGIDTQYF
>TRBJ2-7|TRBV18|NA|NA
TGTGCCAGCTCACCACGCAAAGCTACAGGGAAAGTGGGCTACGAGCAGTACTTC
CASSPRKATGKVGYEQYF
>TRBJ2-1|TRBV4-1|NA|NA
TGCGCCAGCAGCCAAGAGGGCTTTTGGCAGTTCTTC
CASSQEGFWQFF
>TRBJ1-1|TRBV6-5|NA|NA
TGTGCCAGCAGGATTTCTGAGGCGCCTGAAGCTTTCTTT
CASRISEAPEAFF
>TRBJ1-2|TRBV3-1/TRBV3-2|NA|NA
TGTGCCAGCAGCCACCAGCCCCCTGGGCGGGATGGCTACACCTTC
CASSHQPPGRDGYTF
>TRBJ2-3|TRBV6-5|NA|NA
TGTGCCAGCACAGGGAGGACAGATACGCAGTATTTT
CASTGRTDTQYF
>TRBJ2-7|TRBV6-5|NA|TRBD1
TGTGCCAGCAGTTGGGGACAGGGCATAACCTACGAGCAGTACTTC
CASSWGQGITYEQYF
>TRBJ1-2|TRBV5-4|NA|NA
TGTGCCAGCAGCCCCGGGACAAGTAACTATGGCTACACCTTC
CASSPGTSNYGYTF
>TRBJ1-1|TRBV3-1/TRBV3-2|NA|NA
TGTGCCAGCAGCCGGGGGGACACTGAAGCTTTCTTT
CASSRGDTEAFF
>TRBJ2-1|TRBV5-1|NA|NA
TGCGCCAGCAGCAACCTTGGGGGGTTTATGAATGAGCAGTTCTTC
CASSNLGGFMNEQFF
>TRBJ2-7|TRBV29-1|few|NA
TGCAGCGCCCGGTCCCCCGGGCAGTACTTC
CSARSPGQYF
>TRBJ2-7|TRBV27|NA|NA
TGTGCCAGCAGTTTATACGGGGTGGGAACCTACGAGCAGTACTTC
CASSLYGVGTYEQYF
>TRBJ1-5|TRBV28|NA|NA
TGTGCCACATCCAGGGAAATCACCCAGCATTTT
CATSREITQHF
>TRBJ2-7|TRBV5-4|NA|TRBD2
TGTGCCAGCAGCTTCGCGGGGGGACCCTACGAGCAGTACTTC
CASSFAGGPYEQYF
>TRBJ2-1|TRBV28|NA|NA
TGTGCCAGCAGTCCACGACTAGGGATGGCCCTCCCCTTCTTC
CASSPRLGMALPFF
>TRBJ1-2|TRBV6-6|NA|TRBD1
TGTGCCAGCAGCTTCAGGGGGGACTATGGCTACACCTTC
CASSFRGDYGYTF
>TRBJ2-4|TRBV19|NA|TRBD1
TGTGCCAGTAGAGGACAGGGGGCAACCAAAAACATTCAGTACTTC
CASRGQGATKNIQYF
>TRBJ2-7|TRBV4-2|NA|TRBD1
TGTGCCAGCAGCGTTGGACAGGGGCTAAACTACGAGCAGTACTTC
CASSVGQGLNYEQYF
>TRBJ1-2|TRBV5-6|NA|TRBD1
TGTGCCAGCAGCGGTGCAGGGACAGGGGTCTTC
CASSGAGTGVF
>TRBJ1-1|TRBV5-1|NA|TRBD1
TGCGCCAGCAGCGTATGGACAGGGAAAAACACTGAAGCTTTCTTT
CASSVWTGKNTEAFF
>TRBJ2-2|TRBV27|NA|TRBD2
TGTGCCAGCAGTTTGGGACTAGCGGGTCCATCGTCCGGGGAGCTGTTTTTT
CASSLGLAGPSSGELFF
>TRBJ2-5|TRBV12-5|NA|NA
TGTGCTAGTGGCCCCGGGGGTAGAATAGAAGAGACCCAGTACTTC
CASGPGGRIEETQYF
>TRBJ2-7|TRBV10-2|NA|TRBD2
TGCGCCAGCAGCACCGGACTAGAATTCCCCTACGAGCAGTACTTC
CASSTGLEFPYEQYF
>TRBJ2-2|TRBV11-2|NA|TRBD2
TGTGCCAGCAGCTTAGACCCGGGACTAGTCGATTACACCGGGGAGCTGTTTTTT
CASSLDPGLVDYTGELFF
>TRBJ1-5|TRBV6-1|few|TRBD1
TGTGCCAGCAGTGAAGGGGTATTTACAGGGGGCATTCAGCCCCAGCATTTT
CASSEGVFTGGIQPQHF
>TRBJ2-3|TRBV5-8|NA|TRBD2
TGTGCCAGCAGCTTAGATCTGGCGGGGGGACCCACAGATACGCAGTATTTT
CASSLDLAGGPTDTQYF
>TRBJ1-5|TRBV19|NA|TRBD1
TGTGCCAGTAGTATGGGGCAGGGGGCTTCTCAGCCCCAGCATTTT
CASSMGQGASQPQHF
>TRBJ1-1|TRBV10-1|NA|NA
TGCGCCAGCATGGGGGCCGGGACCCAGAGCACTGAAGCTTTCTTT
CASMGAGTQSTEAFF
>TRBJ1-2|TRBV18|NA|NA
TGTGCCAGCTCCCCAAAACCCCAGGAAGCTAACTATGGCTACACCTTC
CASSPKPQEANYGYTF
>TRBJ2-7|TRBV29-1|NA|TRBD2
TGCAGCGTAGAGACTAGCGGGTACGAGCAGTACTTC
CSVETSGYEQYF
>TRBJ2-2|TRBV6-1|NA|NA
TGTGCCAGCAAGGGGGCGGGGTCGAACACCGGGGAGCTGTTTTTT
CASKGAGSNTGELFF
>TRBJ2-1|TRBV10-2|NA|TRBD2
TGCGCCAGCAGCCTCCTACTAGCGGGGGGATACAATGAGCAGTTCTTC
CASSLLLAGGYNEQFF
>TRBJ1-2|TRBV27|NA|TRBD1
TGTGCCAGCAGTTACGACAGGGTTGGTGGCTACACCTTC
CASSYDRVGGYTF
>TRBJ2-1|TRBV5-1|once|NA
TGCGCCAGCAGCTCCGGACAATCCTACAATGAGCAGTTCTTC
CASSSGQSYNEQFF
>TRBJ2-7|TRBV6-2/TRBV6-3|once|TRBD1
TGTGCCAGCAGTTACGGGGGGACAGGGTTGGTCTACGAGCAGTACTTC
CASSYGGTGLVYEQYF
>TRBJ2-7|TRBV5-1|NA|TRBD1
TGCGCCAGCAGCCTAAAGGGACAGGGATCGTTCGAGCAGTACTTC
CASSLKGQGSFEQYF
>TRBJ2-5|TRBV24-1|NA|NA
TGTGCCACCAGTGATCGTCGACAGATACAAGAGACCCAGTACTTC
CATSDRRQIQETQYF
>TRBJ2-7|TRBV5-1|NA|TRBD2
TGCGCCAGCAGCCCGAGCGGGGTTGTCTCCTACGAGCAGTACTTC
CASSPSGVVSYEQYF